These T cell receptor beta chains were read from a single sample in a study of T cell responses to AZD1222 COVID-19 vaccine. TCRdb keeps only in-frame clones here, not all; method: immunoSEQ multiplex PCR. The sample yields some 150,000 clones, about 95% seen once. The sample here was peripheral blood, taken on day 0 of AZD1222 vaccination. The receptors come from an adult in good health. Both conserved end residues are part of each CDR3. The order of the fields is V gene, clone size, J gene, D gene, CDR3 protein, CDR3 DNA. The D gene is left open where the match is weak. A row's size may be missing; if present it is once, few, many or a size class.

TRBV5-1	NA	TRBJ1-1	TRBD1	CASSYGTGGTEAFF	TGCGCCAGCAGCTACGGGACAGGCGGGACTGAAGCTTTCTTT
TRBV19	NA	TRBJ2-3	TRBD2	CASSIPSGGDQDTQYF	TGTGCCAGTAGTATTCCTAGCGGGGGCGACCAAGATACGCAGTATTTT
TRBV7-9	NA	TRBJ1-3	NA	CASSAGLGNTIYF	TGTGCCAGCAGCGCTGGACTTGGGAACACCATATATTTT
TRBV9	NA	TRBJ2-1	TRBD2	CASSVAGTSSYNEQFF	TGTGCCAGCAGCGTAGCCGGGACTAGCTCCTACAATGAGCAGTTCTTC
TRBV19	NA	TRBJ1-2	NA	CVSGDGYGYTF	TGTGTTTCTGGGGACGGCTATGGCTACACCTTC
TRBV7-9	NA	TRBJ1-6	TRBD1	CASNKGAGGPSSYNSPLHF	TGTGCCAGCAACAAAGGGGCAGGGGGCCCAAGCTCCTATAATTCACCCCTCCACTTT
TRBV6-1	NA	TRBJ2-5	TRBD2	CASSETGLAGGKETQYF	TGTGCCAGCAGTGAGACGGGACTAGCGGGGGGGAAAGAGACCCAGTACTTC
TRBV2	NA	TRBJ1-1	NA	CASTQTSGGGTEAFF	TGTGCCAGCACCCAAACGAGTGGGGGAGGGACTGAAGCTTTCTTT
TRBV7-2	NA	TRBJ1-2	NA	CASSLRRGANYGYTF	TGTGCCAGCAGCTTAAGGAGGGGCGCTAACTATGGCTACACCTTC
TRBV12-3/TRBV12-4	NA	TRBJ1-2	NA	CASSLGETHGYTF	TGTGCCAGCAGTTTAGGGGAGACACATGGCTACACCTTC
TRBV7-6	once	TRBJ1-6	NA	CASSLEGSYNSPLHF	TGTGCCAGCAGCTTGGAGGGTTCCTATAATTCACCCCTCCACTTT
TRBV19	NA	TRBJ1-4	NA	CASSPPRGPLFF	TGTGCCAGTAGTCCCCCCCGTGGGCCTCTGTTTTTT
TRBV4-1	once	TRBJ2-1	NA	CASSQEGSSLSYNEQFF	TGCGCCAGCAGCCAAGAGGGGTCTAGCCTATCCTACAATGAGCAGTTCTTC
TRBV19	NA	TRBJ1-4	NA	CASSIRHLSDEKLFF	TGTGCCAGTAGTATACGACACTTGAGTGACGAAAAACTGTTTTTT
TRBV28	few	TRBJ1-1	NA	CATSAQGSEAFF	TGTGCCACCTCAGCACAGGGATCAGAAGCTTTCTTT
TRBV5-4	NA	TRBJ1-1	NA	CASSLVGSDTEAFF	TGTGCCAGCAGCTTGGTTGGAAGCGACACTGAAGCTTTCTTT
TRBV30	NA	TRBJ1-6	NA	CAWSVTSYNSPLHF	TGTGCCTGGAGTGTAACCAGCTATAATTCACCCCTCCACTTT
TRBV5-1	NA	TRBJ1-1	NA	CASSLTGLEAFF	TGCGCCAGCAGCTTGACGGGTCTTGAAGCTTTCTTT
TRBV19	NA	TRBJ2-3	TRBD2	CASSRLAGGGDTQYF	TGTGCCAGTAGTAGACTAGCGGGAGGCGGAGATACGCAGTATTTT
TRBV4-3	NA	TRBJ1-5	NA	CASSQDWSYSNQPQHF	TGCGCCAGCAGCCAAGATTGGTCTTATAGCAATCAGCCCCAGCATTTT
TRBV3-1/TRBV3-2	NA	TRBJ1-2	NA	CASSQRQLVYGYTF	TGTGCCAGCAGCCAACGACAGCTAGTATATGGCTACACCTTC
TRBV12-3/TRBV12-4	NA	TRBJ1-2	NA	CASSSPRFGYTF	TGTGCCAGCAGTTCCCCAAGGTTTGGCTACACCTTC
TRBV7-2	NA	TRBJ2-5	TRBD2	CASSGGLAGGPEETQYF	TGTGCCAGCAGCGGGGGACTAGCGGGAGGGCCAGAAGAGACCCAGTACTTC
TRBV28	NA	TRBJ1-2	NA	CASSLQMNYGYTF	TGTGCCAGCAGTTTACAAATGAACTATGGCTACACCTTC
TRBV11-3	NA	TRBJ1-1	NA	CASSVGRATLFF	TGTGCCAGCAGCGTTGGCCGCGCAACGTTGTTCTTT